This T cell receptor beta chain was recovered during a study of T cells in Graves' hyperthyroidism and ophthalmopathy (dated 2019 in TCRdb). Notes on the research overall: Peripheral blood samples were taken at the time of initial diagnosis, prior to any treatment. A discovery cohort of about a hundred patients, 43 with Graves' ophthalmopathy and more than 55 with stable Graves' hyperthyroidism, was used to find distinguishing TCR V-J signatures. Whether ophthalmopathy could be predicted prospectively was tested in an independent validation cohort made up of under 20 hyperthyroidism patients plus 17 patients who later progressed to ophthalmopathy. The roughly 90 discovery patients were divided at random into training and test sets in a 7:3 ratio. In addition, the study compared T-cell repertoires in thyroid tissue and in blood from roughly six Graves' hyperthyroidism patients. After sampling, hyperthyroidism patients received methimazole starting at 30 mg daily, and ophthalmopathy patients received high-dose intravenous methylprednisolone. TCR Vbeta CDR3 sequencing of fewer than 150 peripheral blood samples (fewer than 45 ophthalmopathy, roughly 72 hyperthyroidism and roughly 17 progressor patients) is reported in the paper. General conclusions and limits of the study: Ophthalmopathy was separated from stable hyperthyroidism by a 13 V-J signature model, with around 88% sensitivity and 81% to 82% specificity obtained in cross-validation and 80%/75% obtained in testing. In validation, progression to ophthalmopathy was predicted by the model with almost 71% sensitivity and approximately 78% specificity, a median of around 6.5 months before onset. Blood samples also contained most of the expanded thyroid clonotypes (frequency above 0.001), which suggests that blood repertoires may reflect thyroid immune responses. Sample size was not statistically predetermined, and investigators were not blinded to group allocation.

Including the terminal cysteine and phenylalanine, the CDR3 comprises 14 residues. Kept here is only the CDR3 DNA, which spans 42 bases and is read in frame from base 1. Per the germline V gene (reference sequence), WNHNN is the CDR1 and SYGVQD is the CDR2. The junction carries 11 bases between V and J, which are trimmed by 6 bases and 2 bases respectively. This clonotype was counted many times. What this receptor recognizes is not known. Per-base quality was not reported, and no clone a single base away is much larger than it. The TCR beta CDR3 regions were amplified from the RNA transcripts. The TCR CDR3 was subjected to a first round of RT-PCR using the HTBI primer set and the Qiagen OneStep RT-PCR kit. A second multiplex PCR round built the libraries, followed by size selection and purification. The libraries were sequenced on an Illumina HiSeq2000 using paired-end 100 bp reads. On the authors' methods: SOAPnuke was used to process the raw data, removing reads that contained adapters or uncalled bases, had a mean Phred below 15, or lacked an exact match to the constant primer or identifier. High-quality paired reads were merged with COPE v1.2.5, and unique nucleotide sequences were defined as clonotypes. MiTCR v1.1 was used to align clonotypes to the IMGT TRBV, TRBD and TRBJ reference segments. Analysis was restricted to V-J combinations with a frequency above 0.0001, which covered about 99% of repertoires. A TCS score was defined as the ratio of F50 (clonal expansion) to E x V (chaos), with BLOSUM62-based TCRdist applied between CDR3 peptides within each V-J. Welch's t-statistics and random forest reduced 500 to 550 V-J features to under 15, which were used in a naive Bayes classifier (R e1071). The raw public reads went through TCRdb reprocessing: fastp at Q25, MiXCR clone calling, in-frame beta chains kept. Every entry covers one CDR3 protein and lists the most common genes and DNA from its rows. The V and J calls shown here were made by TCRdb, not taken from the authors' results. Across this sample there are fewer than 600,000 distinct CDR3 sequences, with 12% to 15% seen only once. The top ten clonotypes cover roughly 13% of the sample.

Graves' hyperthyroidism was defined as stable when no progression to ophthalmopathy occurred over 18 months of follow-up. Hyperthyroidism patients were aged 18 to 65 years and newly diagnosed, with disease duration of less than 2 months. The study excluded patients with uncontrolled infections, other autoimmune diseases, pregnancy or lactation. Diagnoses relied on clinical symptoms, serum thyroxine and TRAb, thyroid ultrasound and orbital computed tomography. PBMCs were separated from approximately 9.9 ml of fresh peripheral blood using Ficoll-Paque density gradient centrifugation. Total RNA was extracted using Trizol reagent, and RNA quality was assessed on an Agilent 2100 Bioanalyzer.

This receptor was identified in a woman aged 40 to 49 with Graves' hyperthyroidism. Specimen: blood. The sequence is built from TRBV10-1 and TRBJ1-5, with TRBD1 perhaps the D gene, on 5 matching bases. The CDR3 reads CASSQGTGNQPQHF. The DNA sequence follows: TGCGCCAGCAGCCAAGGGACGGGCAATCAGCCCCAGCATTTT.